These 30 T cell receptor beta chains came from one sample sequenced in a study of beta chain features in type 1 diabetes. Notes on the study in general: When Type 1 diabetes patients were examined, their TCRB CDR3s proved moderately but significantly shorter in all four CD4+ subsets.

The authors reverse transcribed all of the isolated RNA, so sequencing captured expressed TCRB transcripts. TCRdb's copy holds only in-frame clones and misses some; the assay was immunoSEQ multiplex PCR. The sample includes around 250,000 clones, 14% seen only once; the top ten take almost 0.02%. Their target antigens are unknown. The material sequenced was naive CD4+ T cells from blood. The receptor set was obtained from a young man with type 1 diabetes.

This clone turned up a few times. The CDR3 DNA reads TGTGCCAGTAGTCCTCGGCCGGGACAGGGGGCACAGGAGCAGTACTTC. Its translation is CASSPRPGQGAQEQYF. V usage is TRBV19 and J usage is TRBJ2-7, with 12 bases that match TRBD1. Germline CDR1 is LNHDA and CDR2 is SQIVND (reference sequence). The V segment lost 5 bases and the J segment 7 bases; nucleotides outside the gene matches: 12. This CDR3 is built from 16 residues.

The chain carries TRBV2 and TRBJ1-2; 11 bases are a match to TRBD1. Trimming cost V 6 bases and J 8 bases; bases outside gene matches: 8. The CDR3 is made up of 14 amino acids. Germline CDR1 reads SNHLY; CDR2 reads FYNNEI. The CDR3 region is CASSADRGPGGYTF. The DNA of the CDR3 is TGTGCCAGCAGCGCGGACAGGGGGCCAGGGGGCTACACCTTC.

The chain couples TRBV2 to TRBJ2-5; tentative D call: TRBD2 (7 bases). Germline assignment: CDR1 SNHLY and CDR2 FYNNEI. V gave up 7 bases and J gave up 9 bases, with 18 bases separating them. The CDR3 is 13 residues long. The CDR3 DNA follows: TGTGCCAGCACAGGGGACTATTCTCTGGCCCAGTACTTC. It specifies CASTGDYSLAQYF.

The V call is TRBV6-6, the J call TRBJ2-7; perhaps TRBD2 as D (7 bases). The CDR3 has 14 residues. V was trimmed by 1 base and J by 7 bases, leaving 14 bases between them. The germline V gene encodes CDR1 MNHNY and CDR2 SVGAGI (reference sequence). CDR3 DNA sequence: TGTGCCAGCAGTTACTTTAGGGGAGGGGGGGAGCAGTACTTC. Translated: CASSYFRGGGEQYF.

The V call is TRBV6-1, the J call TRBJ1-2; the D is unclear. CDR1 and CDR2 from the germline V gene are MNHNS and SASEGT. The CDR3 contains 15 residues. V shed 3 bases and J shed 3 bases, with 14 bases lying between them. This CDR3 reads CASSEAGSRDYGYTF. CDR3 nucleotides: TGTGCCAGCAGTGAGGCGGGGTCGAGGGACTATGGCTACACCTTC.

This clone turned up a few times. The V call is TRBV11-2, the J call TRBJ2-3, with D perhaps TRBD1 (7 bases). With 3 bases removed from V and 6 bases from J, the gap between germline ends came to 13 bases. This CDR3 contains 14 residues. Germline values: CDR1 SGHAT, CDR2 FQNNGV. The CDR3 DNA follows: TGTGCCAGCAGCTTCTCAGGGGGGCCTGATACGCAGTATTTT. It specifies CASSFSGGPDTQYF. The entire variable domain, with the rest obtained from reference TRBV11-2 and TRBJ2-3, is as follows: EAGVAQSPRYKIIEKRQSVAFWCNPISGHATLYWYQQILGQGPKLLIQFQNNGVVDDSQLPKDRFSAERLKGVDSTLKIQPAKLEDSAVYLCASSFSGGPDTQYFGPGTRLTVL.

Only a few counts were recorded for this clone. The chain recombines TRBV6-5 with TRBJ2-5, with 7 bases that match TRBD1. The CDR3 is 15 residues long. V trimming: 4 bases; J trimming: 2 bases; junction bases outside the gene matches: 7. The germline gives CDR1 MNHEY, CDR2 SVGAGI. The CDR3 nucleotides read TGTGCCAGCAGTTCAACGTCAGGGGGACAAGAGACCCAGTACTTC. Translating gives CASSSTSGGQETQYF.

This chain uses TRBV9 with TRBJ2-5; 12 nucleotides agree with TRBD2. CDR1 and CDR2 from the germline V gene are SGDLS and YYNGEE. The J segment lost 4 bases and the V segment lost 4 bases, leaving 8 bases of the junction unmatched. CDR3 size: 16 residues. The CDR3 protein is CASSTGTSGRAETQYF. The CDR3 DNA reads TGTGCCAGCAGCACCGGGACTAGCGGGCGGGCAGAGACCCAGTACTTC.

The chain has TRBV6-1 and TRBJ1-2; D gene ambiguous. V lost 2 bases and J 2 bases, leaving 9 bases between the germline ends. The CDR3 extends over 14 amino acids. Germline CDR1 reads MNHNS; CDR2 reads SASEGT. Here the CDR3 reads CASSEYSKNYGYTF. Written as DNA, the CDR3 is TGTGCCAGCAGTGAATACAGCAAGAACTATGGCTACACCTTC.

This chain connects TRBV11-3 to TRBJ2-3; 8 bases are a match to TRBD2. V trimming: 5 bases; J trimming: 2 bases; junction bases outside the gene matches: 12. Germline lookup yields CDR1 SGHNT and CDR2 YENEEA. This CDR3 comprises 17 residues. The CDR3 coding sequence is TGTGCCAGCAGCCAAGGGGACCGGGGGGGATACACAGATACGCAGTATTTT. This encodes CASSQGDRGGYTDTQYF.

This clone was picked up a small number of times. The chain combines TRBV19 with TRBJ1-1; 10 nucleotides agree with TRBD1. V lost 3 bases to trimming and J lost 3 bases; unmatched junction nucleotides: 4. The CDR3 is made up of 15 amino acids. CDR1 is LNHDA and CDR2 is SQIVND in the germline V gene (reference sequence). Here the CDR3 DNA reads TGTGCCAGTAGTATCGAAGGGACAGGGGACACTGAAGCTTTCTTT. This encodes CASSIEGTGDTEAFF.

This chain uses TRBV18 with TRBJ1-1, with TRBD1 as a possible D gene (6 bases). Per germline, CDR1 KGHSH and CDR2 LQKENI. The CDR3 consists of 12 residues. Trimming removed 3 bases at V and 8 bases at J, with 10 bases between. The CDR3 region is CASSPIDREAFF. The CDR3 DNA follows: TGTGCCAGCTCACCCATAGACAGGGAAGCTTTCTTT.

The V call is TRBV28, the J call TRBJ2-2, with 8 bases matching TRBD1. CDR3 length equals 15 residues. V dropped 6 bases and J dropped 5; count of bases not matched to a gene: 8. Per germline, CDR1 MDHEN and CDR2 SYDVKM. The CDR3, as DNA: TGTGCCAGCAGCAGTCAGGGGGCAGGGACCGGGGAGCTGTTTTTT. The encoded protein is CASSSQGAGTGELFF.

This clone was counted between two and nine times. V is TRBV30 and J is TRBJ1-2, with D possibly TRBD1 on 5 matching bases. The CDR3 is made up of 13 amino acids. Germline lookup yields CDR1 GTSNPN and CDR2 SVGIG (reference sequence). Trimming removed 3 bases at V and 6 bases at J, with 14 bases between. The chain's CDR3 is CAWRQGGHDGYTF. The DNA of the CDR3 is TGTGCCTGGAGGCAGGGAGGACATGATGGCTACACCTTC.

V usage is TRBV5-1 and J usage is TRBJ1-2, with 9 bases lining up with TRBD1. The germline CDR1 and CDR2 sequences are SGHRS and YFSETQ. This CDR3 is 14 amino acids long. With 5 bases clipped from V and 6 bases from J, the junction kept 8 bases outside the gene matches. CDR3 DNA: TGCGCCAGCAGACCAACCGGGACAGGGAATGGCTACACCTTC. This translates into CASRPTGTGNGYTF.

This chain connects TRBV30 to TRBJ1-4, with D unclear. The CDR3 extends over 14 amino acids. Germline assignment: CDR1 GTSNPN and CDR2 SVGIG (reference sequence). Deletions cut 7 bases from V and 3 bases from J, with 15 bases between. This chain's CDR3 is CASDGGGANEKLFF. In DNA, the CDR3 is TGTGCCTCCGACGGCGGTGGTGCTAATGAAAAACTGTTTTTT.

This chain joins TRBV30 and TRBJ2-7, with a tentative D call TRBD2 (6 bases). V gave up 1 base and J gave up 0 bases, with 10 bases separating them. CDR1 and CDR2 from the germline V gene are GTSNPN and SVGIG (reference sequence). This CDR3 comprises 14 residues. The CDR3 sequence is CAWSAGVPSYEQYF. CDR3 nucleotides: TGTGCCTGGAGTGCGGGGGTACCCTCCTACGAGCAGTACTTC.

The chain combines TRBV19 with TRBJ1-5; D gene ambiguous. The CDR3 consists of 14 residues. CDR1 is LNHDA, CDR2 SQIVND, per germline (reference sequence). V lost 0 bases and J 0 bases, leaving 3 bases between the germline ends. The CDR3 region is CASSIDVSNQPQHF. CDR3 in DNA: TGTGCCAGTAGTATAGACGTTAGCAATCAGCCCCAGCATTTT.

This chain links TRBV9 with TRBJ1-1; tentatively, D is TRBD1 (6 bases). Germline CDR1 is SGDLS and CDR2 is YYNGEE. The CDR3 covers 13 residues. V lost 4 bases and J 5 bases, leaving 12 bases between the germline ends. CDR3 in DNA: TGTGCCAGCAGCCTTCAGGGGACAACTGAAGCTTTCTTT. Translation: CASSLQGTTEAFF.

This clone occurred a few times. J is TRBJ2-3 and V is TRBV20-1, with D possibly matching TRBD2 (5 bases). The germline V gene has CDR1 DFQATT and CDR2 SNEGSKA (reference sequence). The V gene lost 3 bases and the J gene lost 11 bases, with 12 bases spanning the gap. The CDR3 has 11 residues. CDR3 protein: CSARGPEGQYF. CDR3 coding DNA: TGCAGTGCTAGGGGTCCTGAGGGGCAGTATTTT.

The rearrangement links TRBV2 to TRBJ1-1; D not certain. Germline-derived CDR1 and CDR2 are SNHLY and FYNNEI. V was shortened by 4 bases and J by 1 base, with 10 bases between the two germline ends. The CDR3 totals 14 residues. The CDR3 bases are TGTGCCAGCAGTGTTGTTTCAGGGAACACTGAAGCTTTCTTT. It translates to CASSVVSGNTEAFF.

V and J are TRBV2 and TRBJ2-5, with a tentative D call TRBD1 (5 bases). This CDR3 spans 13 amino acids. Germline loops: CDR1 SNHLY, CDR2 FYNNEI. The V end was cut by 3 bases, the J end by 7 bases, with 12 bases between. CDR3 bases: TGTGCCAGCAGTGATGGGCAGGGCGGGACCCAGTACTTC. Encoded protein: CASSDGQGGTQYF.

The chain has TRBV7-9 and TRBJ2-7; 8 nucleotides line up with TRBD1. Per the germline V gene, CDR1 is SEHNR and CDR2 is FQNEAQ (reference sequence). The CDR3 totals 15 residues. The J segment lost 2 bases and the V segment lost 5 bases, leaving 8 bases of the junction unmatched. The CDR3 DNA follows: TGTGCCAGCAGCCCCAAACAGGGGGAGGCCTACGAGCAGTACTTC. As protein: CASSPKQGEAYEQYF.

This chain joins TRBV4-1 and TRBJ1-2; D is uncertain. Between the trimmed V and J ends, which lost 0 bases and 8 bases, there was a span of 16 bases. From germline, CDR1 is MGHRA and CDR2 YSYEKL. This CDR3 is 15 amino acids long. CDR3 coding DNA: TGCGCCAGCAGCCAAGATCTGGAGACCCAGAGGGGCTACACCTTC. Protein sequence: CASSQDLETQRGYTF.

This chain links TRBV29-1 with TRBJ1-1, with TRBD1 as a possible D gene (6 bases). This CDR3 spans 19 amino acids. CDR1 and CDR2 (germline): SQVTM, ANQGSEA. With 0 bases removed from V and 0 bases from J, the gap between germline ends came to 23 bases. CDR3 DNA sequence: TGCAGCGTTGAAGAGGGGCACGGGGGGCGATACGGGATGAACACTGAAGCTTTCTTT. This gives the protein CSVEEGHGGRYGMNTEAFF.

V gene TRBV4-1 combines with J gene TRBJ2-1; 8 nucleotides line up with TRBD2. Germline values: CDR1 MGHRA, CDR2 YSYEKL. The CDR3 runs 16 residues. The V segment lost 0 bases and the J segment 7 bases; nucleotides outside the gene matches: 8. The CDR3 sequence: CASSQDSGTRSNEQFF. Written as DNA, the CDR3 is TGCGCCAGCAGCCAAGATAGTGGGACTAGGAGTAATGAGCAGTTCTTC.

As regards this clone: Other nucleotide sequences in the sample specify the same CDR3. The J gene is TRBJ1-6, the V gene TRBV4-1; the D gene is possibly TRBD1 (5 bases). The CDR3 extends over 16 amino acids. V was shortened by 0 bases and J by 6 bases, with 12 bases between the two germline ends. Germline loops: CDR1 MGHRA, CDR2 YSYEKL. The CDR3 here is CASSQDTGGSNSPLHF. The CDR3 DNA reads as TGCGCCAGCAGCCAAGATACCGGGGGATCTAATTCACCCCTCCACTTT.

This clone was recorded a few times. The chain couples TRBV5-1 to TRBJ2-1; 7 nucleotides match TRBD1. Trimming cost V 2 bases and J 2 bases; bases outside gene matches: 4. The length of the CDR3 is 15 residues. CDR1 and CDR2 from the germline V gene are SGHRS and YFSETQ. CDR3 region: CASSFSGQTYNEQFF. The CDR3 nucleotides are TGCGCCAGCAGCTTCTCGGGACAGACCTACAATGAGCAGTTCTTC.

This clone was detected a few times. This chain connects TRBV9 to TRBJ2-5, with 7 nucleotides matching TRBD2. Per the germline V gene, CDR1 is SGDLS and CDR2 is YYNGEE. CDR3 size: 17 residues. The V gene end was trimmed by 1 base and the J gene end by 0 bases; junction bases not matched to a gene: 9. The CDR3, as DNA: TGTGCCAGCAGCGTAAGCATTAGCGGGTCCAACCAAGAGACCCAGTACTTC. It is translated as CASSVSISGSNQETQYF.

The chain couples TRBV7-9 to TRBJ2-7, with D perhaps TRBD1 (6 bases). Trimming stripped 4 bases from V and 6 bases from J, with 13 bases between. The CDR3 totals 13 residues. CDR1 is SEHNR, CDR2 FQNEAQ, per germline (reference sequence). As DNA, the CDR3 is TGTGCCAGCAGCTCTCCAGGGGTTCCCGAGCAGTACTTC. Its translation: CASSSPGVPEQYF.